This is a list of T cell receptor beta chains from one sample in a study of blood T cells in healthy people across ages. A single record per CDR3 protein comes from TCRdb applying MiXCR to the 5' RACE reads. The table has about 1.5 million distinct CDR3 sequences, roughly two fifths seen once. The sequenced material came from blood. Source of these receptors: a woman aged 18-29 years in good health. The CDR3 runs from the conserved cysteine through the conserved F or W. The D gene is left open where the match is weak. Size tells how often a clone was seen (once, few, many) or the class of an expanded clone, and some rows leave it out.

TRBV20-1	.	TRBJ2-5	.	TGCAGTTTTATAGGACGGGACCAAGAGACCCAGTACTTC	CSFIGRDQETQYF
TRBV6-2/TRBV6-3	.	TRBJ2-4	.	TGTGCCAGCAGCGGCGCGGGACGTGGAAACATTCAGTACTTC	CASSGAGRGNIQYF
TRBV12-3/TRBV12-4	once	TRBJ2-1	.	TGTGCCAGCAGCCCTCTGACTAGTTACCGTTACGTAAGTGAGCAGTTCTTC	CASSPLTSYRYVSEQFF
TRBV4-1	.	TRBJ2-1	.	TGCGCCAGCAGCCAAGATCGGACTCCCTCCTACGATGAGCAGTTCTTC	CASSQDRTPSYDEQFF
TRBV6-2/TRBV6-3	few	TRBJ2-3	.	TGTGCCAGCAGACAGCGCATGGGTACGCAGTATTTT	CASRQRMGTQYF
TRBV5-1	.	TRBJ2-7	.	TGCGCCAGCAGCTTGGCCGCGCTAGAGATGGACGAGCAGTACTTC	CASSLAALEMDEQYF
TRBV20-1	.	TRBJ1-1	.	TGCAGTGCTAGACGGGGTGGCGACACTGAAGCTTTCTTT	CSARRGGDTEAFF
TRBV12-3/TRBV12-4	.	TRBJ1-2	TRBD1	TGTGCCAGCAGCCTAGGGGGGACAGGGGTGCCAGATGGCTACACCTTC	CASSLGGTGVPDGYTF
TRBV5-1	.	TRBJ1-2	TRBD1	TGCGCCAGCACAATGGGACAGGGAGACTATGGCTACACCTTC	CASTMGQGDYGYTF
TRBV11-2	.	TRBJ2-5	.	TGTGCCAGCAGCTTAGTAGGCGGGACGGGGAACTCTGAGCAGTACTTC	CASSLVGGTGNSEQYF